The clone carrying this TCR beta chain has just a few counts. This entry is derived from a study of blood T cell repertoires in COVID-19. Turning to the study itself: Material from acute and convalescent COVID-19 was sourced from the United States, Italy and Spain. The analysed material was cDNA or gDNA that came from T cells, B-cell-depleted T cells, or PBMCs.

The ends lost 1 base at V and 1 base at J; junction bases unmatched: 1. Germline V lookup: CDR1 KGHSH, CDR2 LQKENI. The length of the CDR3 is 16 residues. Study processing details: Researchers report that nucleated cell counts were estimated from reference gene primer amplification. The method was immunoSEQ multiplex PCR; TCRdb's version includes in-frame clones alone and lacks a portion of them. V and J calls and clone size come straight from that table; D and trimming were deduced from the DNA. Counted here are roughly 90,000 clones, roughly nine tenths occurring once; the ten biggest clones make up roughly 2%.

The clonotype originates from a man aged 50-60 years with acute or convalescent COVID-19. The chain is built from TRBV18 and TRBJ2-3; TRBD2 aligns across 11 bases. Sequenced material: peripheral blood. CDR3 DNA: TGTGCCAGCTCACCACAGACTAGCGGGGGCACAGATACGCAGTATTTT. This translates into CASSPQTSGGTDTQYF. Supplemented by reference TRBV18 and TRBJ2-3, the full variable domain reads NAGVMQNPRHLVRRRGQEARLRCSPMKGHSHVYWYRQLPEEGLKFMVYLQKENIIDESGMPKERFSAEFPKEGPSILRIQQVVRGDSAAYFCASSPQTSGGTDTQYFGPGTRLTVL.